The subject of this entry is one T cell receptor beta chain. Assay used: immunoSEQ multiplex PCR; TCRdb lists only in-frame clones, some missing. The data contain roughly 180,000 clones, approximately 86% of them singletons. The data belong to a study of blood T cell repertoires in COVID-19. Study overall: Acute-phase and convalescent COVID-19 samples originated in the United States, Italy and Spain. From T cells, B-cell-depleted T cells, or PBMCs came the material, which was cDNA or gDNA.

Seattle-derived patients entered the study during active infection and were followed longitudinally. This CDR3 has 14 amino acids. CDR1 is KGHDR and CDR2 is SFDVKD in the germline V gene. Trimming stripped 5 bases from V and 0 bases from J, with 9 bases between. V usage is TRBV24-1 and J usage is TRBJ1-2, with D possibly being TRBD1 (5 bases). The TCR originated in an elderly man with COVID-19, enrolled during active disease. The sequencing input was peripheral blood. DNA of the CDR3: TGTGCCACCAGTGCAGCAGGGCCTAACTATGGCTACACCTTC. Its protein product is CATSAAGPNYGYTF.